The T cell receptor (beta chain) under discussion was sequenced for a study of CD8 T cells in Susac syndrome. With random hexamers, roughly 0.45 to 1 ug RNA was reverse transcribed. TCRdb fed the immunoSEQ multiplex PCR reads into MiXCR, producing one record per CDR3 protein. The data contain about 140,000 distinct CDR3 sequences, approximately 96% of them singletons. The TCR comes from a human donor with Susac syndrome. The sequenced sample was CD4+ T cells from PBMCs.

CDR3 sequence: CASRHPTSEELFF. The CDR3 DNA reads TGTGCCAGCAGACACCCCACATCCGAGGAGCTGTTTTTT. The chain links TRBV12-3 or TRBV12-4 to TRBJ2-2; D remains unclear. V was clipped by 6 bases and J by 10 bases, with 15 bases between them. CDR3 size: 13 residues.